Listed below are T cell receptor beta chains from one sample, sequenced in a study of tumor-infiltrating lymphocytes in primary liver carcinoma. TCRdb reanalysed the multiplex PCR reads using MiXCR and keeps one entry per CDR3 protein. This table holds about 180,000 distinct CDR3 sequences, roughly 60% found once. The sequenced sample consisted of peripheral blood. Receptors were obtained from a middle-aged man with primary liver carcinoma and hepatitis B virus infection. The CDR3 runs from the conserved cysteine through the conserved F or W. Fields, in order: clone size, J gene, V gene, D gene, CDR3 DNA, CDR3 protein. The D gene is left open where the match is weak. Size values are once, few and many counts, or a class for expanded clones, and some rows have none.

NA TRBJ2-1 TRBV12-5 NA TGTGCTAATGGACGGAGTAGCGGAGAGTACAATGAGCAGTTCTTC CANGRSSGEYNEQFF
NA TRBJ2-3 TRBV6-6 TRBD2 TGTGCCAGCAGTTACCCCCTCCGGGAGGTAGCGACGGATACGCAGTATTTT CASSYPLREVATDTQYF
NA TRBJ2-7 TRBV4-2 NA TGTGCCAGCAGCCAAGATCTTGGTTCGGGCAGGACCAGGGTCTACGAGCAGTACTTC CASSQDLGSGRTRVYEQYF
NA TRBJ2-2 TRBV11-2 TRBD2 TGTGCCGGCAGCCCCGGGGGGGCGAACACCGGGGAGCTGTTTTTT CAGSPGGANTGELFF
NA TRBJ2-3 TRBV6-6 NA TGTGCCAGCAGTTCAGGCGCAGATACGCAGTATTTT CASSSGADTQYF
NA TRBJ2-7 TRBV10-3 NA TGTGCCATCAGTGGAGTGGGAATTGAGCCCGAGCAGTACTTC CAISGVGIEPEQYF
NA TRBJ2-4 TRBV28 TRBD2 TGTGCTAGCAGTTTTTTACTAGCGGAACGTAAAAACATTCAGTACTTC CASSFLLAERKNIQYF
NA TRBJ1-6 TRBV28 NA TGTGCCGCCACTAGGAGCCTTAATTCACCCCTCCACTTT CAATRSLNSPLHF
few TRBJ2-5 TRBV29-1 NA TGCAGCGCTAATCCGACACGGTACCAAGAGACCCAGTACTTC CSANPTRYQETQYF
few TRBJ2-6 TRBV4-2 NA TGTGCCAGCAGCTCCGGGGAATACTCTGGGGCCAACGTCCTGACTTTC CASSSGEYSGANVLTF
NA TRBJ1-5 TRBV29-1 TRBD1 TGCAGCGCAGGGACAGAGGGTAACCAGCCCCAGCATTTT CSAGTEGNQPQHF
NA TRBJ2-7 TRBV28 TRBD1 TGTGCCAGCAGAGACAGGGTCGAGCAGTACTTC CASRDRVEQYF
NA TRBJ2-1 TRBV11-2 TRBD2 TGTGACAGCAGTCAATCCCCTAGCGGTGAGCAGTTCTTC CDSSQSPSGEQFF
NA TRBJ2-2 TRBV12-3/TRBV12-4 NA TGTGCCAGCAGCCCCGACAGATACACCGAGGAGCTGTTTTTT CASSPDRYTEELFF
many TRBJ2-7 TRBV11-2 TRBD1 TGTGCCAGCAGTTCCGAAGACAGGGGTGTTTACGAGCAGTACTTC CASSSEDRGVYEQYF
NA TRBJ1-4 TRBV6-6 NA TGTGCCAGCAGTTACACCGAGCCGGGACACTGGGGTGAAAAACTGTTTTTT CASSYTEPGHWGEKLFF
NA TRBJ2-7 TRBV4-1 TRBD2 TGCGCCAATAGAAGCACACAAGCCGGGACTAGCGGTGCCTACGAGCAGTACTTC CANRSTQAGTSGAYEQYF
NA TRBJ2-7 TRBV29-1 NA TGCAGCGTTGAAGAACCCGGCAGGCTGACGTACGAGAAGTACTTC CSVEEPGRLTYEKYF
NA TRBJ1-4 TRBV10-3 NA TGTGCCATCAGTGACCCCTCCCCGACAGGAAGATCCGGAAAACTGTTTTTT CAISDPSPTGRSGKLFF
few TRBJ2-2 TRBV29-1 TRBD1 TGCAGCGTTGAACAGGGGACAGGAAGGGAGACCGGGGAGCTGTTTTTT CSVEQGTGRETGELFF
NA TRBJ2-1 TRBV11-2 NA TGTGCCAGCAGTTTTTCCAAAGTGGGAAATCAGTTCTTC CASSFSKVGNQFF
NA TRBJ1-1 TRBV4-2 TRBD1 TGTGCCAGCAGCCAACCATCAACAGGGGCCCCAATGAACACTGAAGCTTTCTTT CASSQPSTGAPMNTEAFF
few TRBJ2-1 TRBV11-2 NA TGTGTCAGCAGCTTAGTCCGAGTACCCTCCAATGAGCAATTCTTC CVSSLVRVPSNEQFF
NA TRBJ2-5 TRBV6-5 NA TGTGCCAGCAATTCCTCACGGGTGGAGACCCAGTACTTC CASNSSRVETQYF
NA TRBJ2-7 TRBV11-2 NA TGTGCCAGCCGCTTACGGGCGGAATTCACCTACGAGCAGTACTTC CASRLRAEFTYEQYF
NA TRBJ1-1 TRBV6-5 TRBD1 TGTGCCAGCAGTCCCGGGACAGGGCATCGTATGGCTTTCTTT CASSPGTGHRMAFF
NA TRBJ2-5 TRBV2 NA TGTGTCAGCAGTGAAGACATCCAAGAGACCCAGTACTTC CVSSEDIQETQYF
few TRBJ2-3 TRBV6-5 TRBD1 TGTGCCAGCAGCCCCGGACAGGGGGCTACAGATACGCAGTATTTT CASSPGQGATDTQYF
NA TRBJ2-7 TRBV11-2 NA TGTGCCAGCAGCTCCGTCCGGTGTAACGGCATGCAGTACTTC CASSSVRCNGMQYF
few TRBJ2-3 TRBV6-6 NA TGTGCCAGCAGTTACCTGGGGCGGCTTGGCACAGATACGCAGTATTTT CASSYLGRLGTDTQYF
few TRBJ2-1 TRBV6-1 NA TGTGCCAGCAGTGAAGGGCCAGACTCCTACAATGAGCAGTTCTTC CASSEGPDSYNEQFF
NA TRBJ2-7 TRBV6-1 NA TGTGCCAGCAGTGAAAGGGTGGACTCCACGCGGAAGGAGCAGTACTTC CASSERVDSTRKEQYF
once TRBJ2-1 TRBV29-1 TRBD1 TGCAGCGTACGACAGGGGAGATACGATGAGCAGTTCTTC CSVRQGRYDEQFF
NA TRBJ2-7 TRBV11-1 NA TGTGCCAGTAGCCAGGGTCGGAACCCCTACGAGCAGTACTTC CASSQGRNPYEQYF
NA TRBJ1-2 TRBV5-5 TRBD1 TGTGCCAGCAGCTTCGACAGGGGCTATGGCTACACCTTC CASSFDRGYGYTF
few TRBJ2-6 TRBV29-1 NA TGCAGCGTTGAGTTTCCGCGGGGCACGCGCTCTGGGGCCAACGTCCTGACTTTC CSVEFPRGTRSGANVLTF
few TRBJ2-7 TRBV28 NA TGTGCCAGCAGTGACGGGACAAATGTACGGGAGCAGTACTTC CASSDGTNVREQYF
NA TRBJ2-1 TRBV21-1 NA TGTGCCAGCAGCAAAGTATTACTCCACGGGGCATCGGTAGCGGGGACTAAAGGGGGGCAGTTCTTC CASSKVLLHGASVAGTKGGQFF
NA TRBJ2-5 TRBV19 TRBD2 TGTGCCAGTAGTATAGGCCGAGGGGCTAGCGGAGTCCAAGAGACCCAGTACTTC CASSIGRGASGVQETQYF
once TRBJ2-7 TRBV6-5 TRBD1 TGTGCCAGCAGTTACGAGAGACCGGGACAGAAATACGAGCAGTACTTC CASSYERPGQKYEQYF
NA TRBJ1-1 TRBV4-1 NA TGCGCCAGCAACCAAGGTAACCTAGGAGGAACTGAAGCTTTCTTT CASNQGNLGGTEAFF
many TRBJ2-1 TRBV29-1 NA TGCAGCGTTCGGGGCCCTATCGGGACTGAGCAGTTCTTC CSVRGPIGTEQFF
few TRBJ2-1 TRBV7-8 NA TGTGCCAGCGCATCCCAAGCGCTGAGCTCCTACAATGAGCAGTTCTTC CASASQALSSYNEQFF
many TRBJ2-7 TRBV29-1 NA TGCAGCGTTGAGTCCAGACCCTACGAGCAGTACTTC CSVESRPYEQYF
NA TRBJ2-3 TRBV6-5 NA TGTCCCAGCAGTTACTCGCGAAGCGGGAGCACAGATACGCAGTATTTT CPSSYSRSGSTDTQYF
few TRBJ2-1 TRBV6-5 NA TGTGCCAGCAGTTACCAAGGCGCCCCCTCCTACAATGAGCAGTTCTTC CASSYQGAPSYNEQFF
NA TRBJ2-2 TRBV6-5 NA TGTGCCAGCAGTCACGAAGAGACCGGGGAGCTGTTTTTT CASSHEETGELFF
NA TRBJ1-5 TRBV12-3/TRBV12-4 TRBD1 TGTGCCAGCAGTTGGGACAGGGGGATGGGGCAGCCCCAGCATTTT CASSWDRGMGQPQHF
NA TRBJ1-6 TRBV6-6 NA TGTGCCAGCAGTTACCTAGACAGAGATAATTCACCCCTCCACTTT CASSYLDRDNSPLHF
few TRBJ2-6 TRBV6-5 NA TGTGCCAGCAGCCTCTTATACTCTGGGGCCAACGTCCTGACTTTC CASSLLYSGANVLTF
NA TRBJ2-7 TRBV30 NA TGTGTCTGGAGGGCTCTAGGGACTCGTAACGAGCAGTACTTC CVWRALGTRNEQYF
NA TRBJ1-1 TRBV12-3/TRBV12-4 TRBD1 TGTGCCAGCAGTTCCCAGACAGGGGCGAACACTGAAGCTTTCTTT CASSSQTGANTEAFF
NA TRBJ1-5 TRBV2 NA TGTGCCAGCAGTGAGGAGAGGGCCGATCAGCCCCAGCATTTT CASSEERADQPQHF
few TRBJ2-3 TRBV29-1 NA TGCAGCGTTGAAGGGGGGGGGCAGGCAGATACGCAGTATTTT CSVEGGGQADTQYF
NA TRBJ1-2 TRBV4-2 NA TGTGCCAGCAGCCAAGATGGGGGACAATTCTATGGCTACACCTTC CASSQDGGQFYGYTF
NA TRBJ2-7 TRBV4-2 NA TGTGCCAGCAGCGTTCATCGGGACGGGAGATACGAGCAGTACTTT CASSVHRDGRYEQYF
many TRBJ2-5 TRBV29-1 NA TGCAGCGTTGAAGATCACCAGATGGGGTACCAAGAGACCCAGTACTTC CSVEDHQMGYQETQYF